This TCR beta chain was sequenced in a study of human T cells and chemical hapten exposure (dated by TCRdb to about 2021). About the full investigation: For sensitization, 2% DPC in acetone was applied to a roughly 2 cm by roughly 2 cm area of upper inner arm skin. Throughout the approximately 25-week study period, patients were also given weekly therapeutic DPC doses on the scalp. Patch testing on the upper back used Finn chambers containing 0.01% DPC, with scoring done after 6 days according to International Contact Dermatitis Research Group standards. Most of the patients in the cohort were female, and the cohort covered alopecia areata with under or over 50% scalp involvement, alopecia totalis and alopecia universalis. Libraries were combined into a pool for sequencing, and differences in TCR yield between samples came mainly from small differences in library volumes within the pool. This study followed changes in the peripheral blood TCR repertoire in vivo during primary and secondary sensitization of alopecia patients to the hapten diphenylcyclopropenone (DPC). Patient blood was sampled pre-sensitization (week 0) and at 2, 6 and about 24 weeks after DPC sensitization. About 27 alopecia patients gave blood for TCR sequencing at one to four time points (pre-sensitization, 2, 6 and 24 weeks). The research as a whole found: After repeated subsampling, changes were observed in the strength of the expansion versus patch-test correlation and in the threshold at which the correlation became significant. The number of PT1 expanded TCRs positively correlated with patch test score, significant at thresholds 8, 16 and 32 but not 4. Because all patients had alopecia, a presumed autoimmune disease, the immune response of the patients might differ from that of healthy individuals. No change with DPC sensitization was found in the number of TCRs above 1 in 1000 frequency, and no evidence of global repertoire structure alterations was found. Significantly more large CDR3 similarity clusters were formed by expanded TCRs than by pre-sensitization or healthy control sets, consistent with antigen-driven responses.

The library came from RACE. This sample was sequenced with a NextSeq 500. During library preparation, unique molecular identifiers were attached to individual cDNA molecules so that TCRs could be counted in a quantitative, reproducible way. Each blood RNA sample was used to sequence both TCR alpha and TCR beta chains. The authors' pipeline ran thus. A median of about 87,000 TCRs per sample was observed, with a range of 23,224 to 690,600. V, J and CDR3 annotation of the TCR reads was performed with the Decombinator software suite. To make PS versus PT1 abundance plots, every sample was subsampled to the same number of TCRs (28,000). Expanded TCRs were defined as absent before sensitization and observed at least eight times at the 2-week time point. In TCRdb, the public reads were trimmed at Q25 with fastp and aligned with MiXCR, with productive beta chains retained. Rows merge per CDR3 protein into single entries with the most common DNA and genes. The V and J calls were not made by the authors but by TCRdb's processing. The sample profile shows 330,000 or so distinct CDR3 sequences; just under 6.5% of them were found once. Around 6% of the sample is taken by the ten largest.

The sample holds many counts of this clonotype. Its antigen specificity is not known. No quality values exist for individual bases; no much larger clone is one base distant. Unmatched junction bases come to 4, with V trimmed by 4 bases and J by 3 bases. The CDR3 measures 14 amino acids from cysteine to phenylalanine. Just the 42-base CDR3 DNA is kept, in frame starting at base 1. From a lookup of the germline V gene, CDR1 and CDR2 are SNHLY and FYNNEI. The sample's time point label, in plain terms: patch test 2, 6 weeks after DPC sensitization. The treatment or condition label corresponds to: therapeutic diphenylcyclopropenone sensitization with weekly scalp DPC. At each patch-test visit, blood was drawn before the patch test was applied. Patients were eligible if aged 18 to 70, diagnosed with alopecia and judged suitable for DPC therapy, and pregnant patients were excluded. Total RNA was isolated from unfractionated whole blood collected in Tempus Blood RNA tubes.

Recombination linked TRBV2 to TRBJ2-3, with 7 middle bases fitting TRBD2. This sequence was found in a woman aged 18-30 years with alopecia areata. Some clones in this sample may be carry-over from other donors' samples. The sample here was whole blood, taken in connection with sensitization to the hapten diphenylcyclopropenone (DPC). The CDR3 reads as follows: CASSGERGTDTQYF. The nucleotide sequence is TGTGCCAGCAGTGGAGAGCGGGGAACAGATACGCAGTATTTT. The variable domain in full, with residues beyond the CDR3 obtained from the reference TRBV2 and TRBJ2-3 genes, is EPEVTQTPSHQVTQMGQEVILRCVPISNHLYFYWYRQILGQKVEFLVSFYNNEISEKSEIFDDQFSVERPDGSNFTLKIRSTKLEDSAMYFCASSGERGTDTQYFGPGTRLTVL.